What follows are 12 T cell receptor beta chains derived from one specimen sequenced in a study of Graves' ophthalmopathy and Graves' hyperthyroidism. RNA served as the template for amplifying TCR beta CDR3 regions. The first round was an RT-PCR with HTBI primers, and the second round was a multiplex PCR. TCRdb reprocessed the multiplex PCR reads with MiXCR, giving one entry per CDR3 protein. The sample has around 1,000,000 distinct CDR3 sequences; roughly 35% are singletons. Sequencing was done on a sample of peripheral blood or thyroid tissue (not recorded which). These receptor sequences come from an adult man with Graves' hyperthyroidism.

As to this clonotype: In this CDR3 the conserved last residue, phenylalanine or tryptophan, is missing, so a read error is likely. V gene TRBV15 combines with J gene TRBJ2-7, with TRBD1 identical over 9 bases. Germline assignment: CDR1 LNHNV and CDR2 YYDKDF (reference sequence). CDR3 length: 15 residues. The V and J ends lost 1 base and 9 bases, in that order; junction bases with no gene match: 10. The CDR3 sequence is CATSRVWTGDNAQYL. The CDR3 region has the DNA TGTGCCACCAGCAGAGTCTGGACAGGGGATAACGCGCAGTACCTC.

Comments on this clonotype: A much larger clone is a single base away; this may be a read error. This chain links TRBV7-2 with TRBJ1-4, with unresolved D. This CDR3 comprises 15 residues. V shed 1 base and J shed 8 bases, with 14 bases lying between them. Germline lookup yields CDR1 SGHTA and CDR2 FQGNSA. The CDR3 is CASSLGAREKEKLFF. The CDR3 nucleotides are TGTGCCAGCAGCTTAGGGGCAAGGGAAAAGGAAAAACTGTTTTTT.

This clonotype has ten or more counts. The chain joins TRBV7-8 to TRBJ2-7; TRBD2 matches 12 bases. CDR3 length equals 16 residues. J was trimmed by 2 bases and V by 3 bases; bases with no gene match: 5. Germline V gene sequence: CDR1 SGHVS, CDR2 FQNEAQ. For the CDR3, the DNA is TGTGCCAGCAGCTTTCGGACTAGCGGGGTACCCTACGAGCAGTACTTC. It encodes CASSFRTSGVPYEQYF.

The gene calls are TRBV4-1 and TRBJ1-1; 9 nucleotides match TRBD1. The CDR3 consists of 16 residues. Germline loops: CDR1 MGHRA, CDR2 YSYEKL. Trimming took 1 base from V and 1 from J; bases not matched to a gene: 4. CDR3 in DNA: TGCGCCAGCAGCCAAGCAGAACAGGGGGCGAACACTGAAGCTTTCTTT. This codes for CASSQAEQGANTEAFF.

This chain joins TRBV4-1 and TRBJ2-7; 7 positions match TRBD2. The CDR3 is 14 amino acids. V was pared by 8 bases and J by 3 bases, with 10 bases of the junction left unmatched. Germline V lookup: CDR1 MGHRA, CDR2 YSYEKL. Here the CDR3 reads CASSPRRGIYEQYF. The CDR3 DNA reads as TGCGCCAGCTCACCAAGGCGGGGGATCTACGAGCAGTACTTC.

This clonotype was seen a single time. The chain has TRBV7-3 and TRBJ2-5, with 10 bases lining up with TRBD1. The CDR3 is 17 amino acids. CDR1 and CDR2 (germline): SGHTA, FQGTGA. V was pared by 5 bases and J by 4 bases, with 13 bases of the junction left unmatched. The CDR3 DNA reads TGTGCCAGCAGCCTCTCAGGGACAGGGGACGGTGGAGAGACCCAGTACTTC. It specifies CASSLSGTGDGGETQYF.

The chain carries TRBV24-1 and TRBJ2-5, with a weak D call TRBD1 (6 bases). The CDR3 covers 15 residues. Trimming cost V 5 bases and J 4 bases, with 16 bases left between them. Germline-derived CDR1 and CDR2 are KGHDR and SFDVKD. Here the CDR3 DNA reads TGTGCCACCAGTGTTGGAGACAGGTCGCGAGAGACCCAGTACTTC. Its protein product is CATSVGDRSRETQYF.

Many counts were recorded for this clonotype. The chain couples TRBV24-1 to TRBJ2-7; TRBD1 is a possible D gene (7 bases). The CDR3 runs 13 residues. V lost 6 bases and J 6 bases, leaving 14 bases between the germline ends. The germline V gene encodes CDR1 KGHDR and CDR2 SFDVKD. CDR3 sequence reads: CATSQGGSREQYF. CDR3 coding DNA: TGTGCCACCAGTCAGGGGGGATCTCGCGAGCAGTACTTC.

Only a few counts were recorded for this clonotype. This sequence joins TRBV20-1 and TRBJ1-5, with 7 bases matching TRBD1. This CDR3 has 13 amino acids. Per the germline V gene, CDR1 is DFQATT and CDR2 is SNEGSKA (reference sequence). V gave up 6 bases and J gave up 4 bases; unmatched junction bases: 6. CDR3 sequence: CSAWDRTNQPQHF. CDR3 DNA sequence: TGCAGTGCATGGGACAGAACAAATCAGCCCCAGCATTTT.

This clonotype was picked up a small number of times. The rearrangement links TRBV7-7 to TRBJ2-2; D might be TRBD2 (7 bases). V lost 5 bases to trimming and J lost 8 bases, with 24 bases between them. CDR3 length: 17 amino acids. The germline gives CDR1 SSHAT, CDR2 FNYEAQ (reference sequence). CDR3 residues: CASSPKPVLGGPGELFF. CDR3 DNA: TGTGCCAGCAGCCCCAAACCCGTTCTGGGGGGGCCTGGGGAGCTGTTTTTT.

This chain uses TRBV7-4 with TRBJ2-7, with D possibly being TRBD1 (6 bases). There are 14 residues in the CDR3. Germline values: CDR1 SGHVT, CDR2 SQSDAQ. V was shortened by 7 bases and J by 3 bases, with 16 bases between the two germline ends. The CDR3 nucleotides read TGTGCCAGCAACCCCGGGACACTTGTCTACGAGCAGTACTTC. This sequence encodes CASNPGTLVYEQYF.

This clonotype was counted many times. V is TRBV11-2 and J is TRBJ1-6, with D possibly matching TRBD1 (6 bases). The CDR3 runs to 13 residues. Germline V gene data show CDR1 as SGHAT and CDR2 as FQNNGV. V dropped 4 bases and J dropped 10 bases, with 11 bases sitting between them. The CDR3 sequence is CASSWVTGSPLHF. The DNA of the CDR3 is TGTGCCAGCAGCTGGGTCACAGGGTCACCCCTCCACTTT.